This TCR beta chain was found in a study of cytomegalovirus exposure and HLA in healthy donors. Study conclusions and caveats: A later analysis showed TCR association rates differing by HLA locus, peaking at DRB1 and lowest at HLA-C. When the data were analyzed later, several of the most significant clusters appeared to be linked to common viral pathogens.

This clone was detected only a few times. What it binds is not known. The PCR employed 60 Vbeta primers together with 13 Jbeta primers. Measured with immunoSEQ multiplex PCR; TCRdb has only the in-frame clones, and not every one. Found here are around 250,000 clones, roughly four fifths of them singletons; the top ten hold around 8.6%. Germline V CDR1 and CDR2: SGDLS, YYNGEE. This CDR3 region has 15 residues. Unmatched junction bases numbered 8, after V lost 7 bases and J lost 0 bases. The receptor comes from a woman aged 55-69 years in good health and CMV-seropositive. Sequencing was carried out using PBMCs. V and J are TRBV9 and TRBJ2-3, with 7 bases identical to TRBD2. The CDR3 DNA reads as TGTGCCAGCCAACCGGCGGGACTAAGCACAGATACGCAGTATTTT. It yields the protein CASQPAGLSTDTQYF.